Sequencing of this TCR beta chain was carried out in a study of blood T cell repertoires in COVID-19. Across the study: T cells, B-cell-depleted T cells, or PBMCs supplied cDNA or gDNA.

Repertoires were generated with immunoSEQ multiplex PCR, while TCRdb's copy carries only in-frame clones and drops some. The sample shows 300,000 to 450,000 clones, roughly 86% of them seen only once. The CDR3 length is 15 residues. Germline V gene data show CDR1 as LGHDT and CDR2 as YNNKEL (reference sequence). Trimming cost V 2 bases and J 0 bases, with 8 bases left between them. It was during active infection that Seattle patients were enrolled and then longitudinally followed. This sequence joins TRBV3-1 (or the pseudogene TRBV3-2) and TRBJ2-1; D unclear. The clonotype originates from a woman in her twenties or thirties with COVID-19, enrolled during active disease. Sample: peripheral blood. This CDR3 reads CASSQRSFSYNEQFF. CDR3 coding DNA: TGTGCCAGCAGCCAAAGGAGTTTCTCCTACAATGAGCAGTTCTTC.